The 8 T cell receptor beta chains reported below all come from one sample, sequenced in a study of blood T cell repertoires in COVID-19. Sequencing used immunoSEQ multiplex PCR; TCRdb keeps in-frame clones, though not all of them. The sample has around 370,000 clones, 91% seen once. The sample was peripheral blood. These receptor sequences come from a young woman who had recovered from COVID-19.

The J gene is TRBJ2-1, the V gene TRBV12-3 or TRBV12-4; 7 nucleotides match TRBD2. With V trimmed by 0 bases and J by 15 bases, 8 bases remained unmatched. CDR3 length: 13 amino acids. The DNA for the CDR3 is TGTGCCAGCAGTTTAGCCGCCCTGGGCGGGGGGTTCTTC. This translates into CASSLAALGGGFF.

The chain couples TRBV11-2 to TRBJ1-2; tentatively, D is TRBD1 (5 bases). CDR3 length: 17 residues. With 0 bases removed from V and 4 bases from J, the gap between germline ends came to 18 bases. CDR1 SGHAT and CDR2 FQNNGV come from the germline V gene. This CDR3 reads CASSLDNVDAGIYGYTF. CDR3 nucleotide sequence: TGTGCCAGCAGCTTAGATAATGTAGACGCAGGGATCTATGGCTACACCTTC.

This sequence joins TRBV4-1 and TRBJ2-2; no firm D call. The CDR3 loop spans 15 amino acids. V lost 2 bases, J lost 5 bases, and 12 bases lay in between. The germline gives CDR1 MGHRA, CDR2 YSYEKL. CDR3 in DNA: TGCGCCAGCAGCCAATTAGGCCGAGGTACCGGGGAGCTGTTTTTT. Protein: CASSQLGRGTGELFF.

V and J are TRBV30 and TRBJ2-5, with 7 bases that match TRBD1. The V gene's germline CDR1 is GTSNPN and CDR2 SVGIG (reference sequence). This CDR3 is built from 14 residues. The trim removed 1 base at V and 5 bases at J, leaving 7 bases unmatched. The chain's CDR3 is CAWSGDSPRETQYF. The DNA of the CDR3 is TGTGCCTGGAGTGGGGACAGTCCGCGGGAGACCCAGTACTTC.

The chain is built from TRBV7-2 and TRBJ2-1; 8 nucleotides match TRBD2. Germline V gene data show CDR1 as SGHTA and CDR2 as FQGNSA. V lost 0 bases and J lost 7; bases outside the gene matches: 8. CDR3 length: 16 residues. This CDR3 is CASSLALRAGENEQFF. The CDR3 coding sequence is TGTGCCAGCAGCTTAGCTCTTAGAGCGGGAGAAAATGAGCAGTTCTTC.

V and J are TRBV28 and TRBJ2-3; TRBD2 matches at 9 bases. This CDR3 spans 15 amino acids. CDR1 is MDHEN, CDR2 SYDVKM, per germline. The junction had 12 bases not matched to a gene; V was cut back by 6 bases and J by 8 bases. CDR3 bases: TGTGCCAGCAGCCCAATAGCGGGAGTCGCAGGTACGCAGTATTTT. Translated: CASSPIAGVAGTQYF.

The rearrangement uses TRBV15 and TRBJ2-2; 10 bases fit TRBD1. V trimming: 5 bases; J trimming: 6 bases; junction bases outside the gene matches: 15. The CDR3 sequence is 18 residues long. CDR1 and CDR2 (germline): LNHNV, YYDKDF (reference sequence). CDR3 protein: CATSEWFPRTGGSGELFF. CDR3 DNA sequence: TGTGCCACCAGCGAGTGGTTTCCTAGGACAGGGGGATCCGGGGAGCTGTTTTTT.

The chain has TRBV27 and TRBJ2-1; 9 nucleotides line up with TRBD1. Germline loops: CDR1 MNHEY, CDR2 SMNVEV (reference sequence). V lost 5 bases and J lost 7; bases outside the gene matches: 12. CDR3 length equals 16 residues. This chain's CDR3 is CASSPLDRGESNEQFF. CDR3 DNA sequence: TGTGCCAGCAGTCCATTGGACAGGGGTGAGTCTAATGAGCAGTTCTTC.